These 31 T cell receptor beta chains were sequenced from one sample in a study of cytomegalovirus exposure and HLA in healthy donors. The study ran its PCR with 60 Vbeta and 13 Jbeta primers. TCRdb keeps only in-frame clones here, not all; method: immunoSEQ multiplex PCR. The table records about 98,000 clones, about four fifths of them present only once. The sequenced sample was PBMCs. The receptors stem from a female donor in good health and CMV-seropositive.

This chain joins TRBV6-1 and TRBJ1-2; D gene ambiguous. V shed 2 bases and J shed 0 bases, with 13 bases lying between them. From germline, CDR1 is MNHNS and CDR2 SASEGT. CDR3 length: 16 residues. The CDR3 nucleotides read TGTGCCAGCAGTGAATTCTACAGAGCTACTAACTATGGCTACACCTTC. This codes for CASSEFYRATNYGYTF.

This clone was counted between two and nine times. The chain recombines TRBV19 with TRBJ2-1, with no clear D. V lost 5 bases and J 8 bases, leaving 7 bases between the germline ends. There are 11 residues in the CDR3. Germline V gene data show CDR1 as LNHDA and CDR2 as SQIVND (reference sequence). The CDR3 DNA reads TGTGCCAGTAGTGAGATACATGAGCAGTTCTTC. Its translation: CASSEIHEQFF. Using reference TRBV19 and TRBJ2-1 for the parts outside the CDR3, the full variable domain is DGGITQSPKYLFRKEGQNVTLSCEQNLNHDAMYWYRQDPGQGLRLIYYSQIVNDFQKGDIAEGYSVSREKKESFPLTVTSAQKNPTAFYLCASSEIHEQFFGPGTRLTVL.

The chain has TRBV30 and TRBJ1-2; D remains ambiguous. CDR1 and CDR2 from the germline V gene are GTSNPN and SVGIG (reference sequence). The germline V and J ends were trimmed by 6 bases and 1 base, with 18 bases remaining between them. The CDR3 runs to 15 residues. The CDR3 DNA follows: TGTGCCTGCCTAGGTTTTACGGCCAATAACTATGGCTACACCTTC. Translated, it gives CACLGFTANNYGYTF.

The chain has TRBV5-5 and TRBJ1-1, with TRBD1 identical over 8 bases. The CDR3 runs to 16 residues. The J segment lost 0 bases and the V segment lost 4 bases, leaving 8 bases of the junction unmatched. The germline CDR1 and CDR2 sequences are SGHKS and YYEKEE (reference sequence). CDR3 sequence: CASSLQGAPMNTEAFF. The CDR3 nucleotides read TGTGCCAGCAGCCTCCAGGGGGCGCCTATGAACACTGAAGCTTTCTTT. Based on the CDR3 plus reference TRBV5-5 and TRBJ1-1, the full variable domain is DAGVTQSPTHLIKTRGQQVTLRCSPISGHKSVSWYQQVLGQGPQFIFQYYEKEERGRGNFPDRFSARQFPNYSSELNVNALLLGDSALYLCASSLQGAPMNTEAFFGQGTRLTVV.

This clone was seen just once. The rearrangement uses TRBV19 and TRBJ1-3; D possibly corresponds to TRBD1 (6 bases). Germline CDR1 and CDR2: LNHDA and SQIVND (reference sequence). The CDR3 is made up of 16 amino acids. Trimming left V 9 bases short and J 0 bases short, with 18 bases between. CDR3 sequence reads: CASAGTNTFSGNTIYF. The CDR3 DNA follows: TGTGCCAGCGCCGGGACAAACACTTTCTCTGGAAACACCATATATTTT.

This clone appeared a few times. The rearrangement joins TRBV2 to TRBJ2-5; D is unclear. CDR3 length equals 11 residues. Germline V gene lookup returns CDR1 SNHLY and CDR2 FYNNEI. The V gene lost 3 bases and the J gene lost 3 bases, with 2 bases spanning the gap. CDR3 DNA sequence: TGTGCCAGCAGTGACAAAGAGACCCAGTACTTC. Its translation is CASSDKETQYF.

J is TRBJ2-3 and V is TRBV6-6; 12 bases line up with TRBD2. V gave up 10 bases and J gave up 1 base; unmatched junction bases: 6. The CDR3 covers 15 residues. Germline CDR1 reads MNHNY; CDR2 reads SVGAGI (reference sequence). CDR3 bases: TGTGCCACCCTAGCGGGGGGGCTTGGCACAGATACGCAGTATTTT. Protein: CATLAGGLGTDTQYF.

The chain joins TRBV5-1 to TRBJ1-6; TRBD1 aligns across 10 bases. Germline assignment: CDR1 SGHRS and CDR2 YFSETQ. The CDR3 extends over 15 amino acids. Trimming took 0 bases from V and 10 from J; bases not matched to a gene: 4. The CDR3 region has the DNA TGCGCCAGCAGCTTGGTGGGGACAGGGGAATCACCCCTCCACTTT. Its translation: CASSLVGTGESPLHF. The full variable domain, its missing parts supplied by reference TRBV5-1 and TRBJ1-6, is KAGVTQTPRYLIKTRGQQVTLSCSPISGHRSVSWYQQTPGQGLQFLFEYFSETQRNKGNFPGRFSGRQFSNSRSEMNVSTLELGDSALYLCASSLVGTGESPLHFGNGTRLTVT.

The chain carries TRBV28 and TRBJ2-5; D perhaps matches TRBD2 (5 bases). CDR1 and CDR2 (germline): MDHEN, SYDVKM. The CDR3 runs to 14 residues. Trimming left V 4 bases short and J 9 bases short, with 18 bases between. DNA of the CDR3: TGTGCCAGCAGTTCCCCCACCACCCCGAGGGCCCAGTACTTC. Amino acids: CASSSPTTPRAQYF.

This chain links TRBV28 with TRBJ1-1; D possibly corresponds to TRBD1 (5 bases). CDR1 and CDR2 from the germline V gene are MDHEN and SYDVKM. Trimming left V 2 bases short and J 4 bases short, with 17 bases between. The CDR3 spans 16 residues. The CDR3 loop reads CASSLLQGLGGTEAFF. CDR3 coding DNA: TGTGCCAGCAGTTTACTGCAGGGCCTGGGGGGCACTGAAGCTTTCTTT.

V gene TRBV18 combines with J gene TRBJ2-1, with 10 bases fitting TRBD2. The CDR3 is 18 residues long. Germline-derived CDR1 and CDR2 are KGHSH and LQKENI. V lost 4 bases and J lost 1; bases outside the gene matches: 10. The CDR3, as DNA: TGTGCCAGCTCACAATTTTCCCAGCGGGAGGGTTCCTACAATGAGCAGTTCTTC. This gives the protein CASSQFSQREGSYNEQFF.

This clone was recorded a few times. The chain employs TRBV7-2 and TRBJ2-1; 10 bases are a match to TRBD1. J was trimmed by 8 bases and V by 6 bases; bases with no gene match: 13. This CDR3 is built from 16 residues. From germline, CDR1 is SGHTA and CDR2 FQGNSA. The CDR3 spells CASRPNTGTGEDEQFF. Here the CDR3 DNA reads TGTGCCAGCAGACCGAATACCGGGACAGGGGAGGATGAGCAGTTCTTC.

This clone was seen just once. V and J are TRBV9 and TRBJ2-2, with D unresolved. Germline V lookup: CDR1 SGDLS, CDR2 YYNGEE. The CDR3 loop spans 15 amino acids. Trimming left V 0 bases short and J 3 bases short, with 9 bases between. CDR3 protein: CASSVALADTGELFF. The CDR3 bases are TGTGCCAGCAGCGTAGCCTTGGCAGACACCGGGGAGCTGTTTTTT.

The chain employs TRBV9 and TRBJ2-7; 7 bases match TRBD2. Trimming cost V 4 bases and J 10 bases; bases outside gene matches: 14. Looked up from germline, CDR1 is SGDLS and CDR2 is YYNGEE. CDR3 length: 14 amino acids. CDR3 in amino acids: CASSPNAGVTYQYF. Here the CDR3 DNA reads TGTGCCAGCAGCCCCAACGCGGGAGTAACCTACCAGTACTTC.

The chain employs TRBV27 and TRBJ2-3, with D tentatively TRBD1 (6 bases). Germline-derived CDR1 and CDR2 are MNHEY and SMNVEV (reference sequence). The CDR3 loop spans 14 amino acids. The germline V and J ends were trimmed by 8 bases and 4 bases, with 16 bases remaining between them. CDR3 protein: CASFLRGRPDTQYF. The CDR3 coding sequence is TGTGCCAGCTTCCTCAGGGGTCGCCCAGATACGCAGTATTTT.

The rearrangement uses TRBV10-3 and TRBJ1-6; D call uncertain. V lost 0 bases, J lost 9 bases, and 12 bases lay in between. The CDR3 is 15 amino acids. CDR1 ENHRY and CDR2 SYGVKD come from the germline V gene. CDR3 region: CAISESSQAGSPLHF. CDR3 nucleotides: TGTGCCATCAGTGAGTCGTCGCAGGCGGGTTCACCCCTCCACTTT.

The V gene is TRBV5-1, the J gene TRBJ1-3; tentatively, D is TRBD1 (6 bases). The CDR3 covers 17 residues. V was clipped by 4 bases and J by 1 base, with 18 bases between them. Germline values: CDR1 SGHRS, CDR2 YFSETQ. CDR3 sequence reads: CASSQTETGASGNTIYF. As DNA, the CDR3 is TGCGCCAGCAGCCAAACCGAGACAGGAGCATCTGGAAACACCATATATTTT.

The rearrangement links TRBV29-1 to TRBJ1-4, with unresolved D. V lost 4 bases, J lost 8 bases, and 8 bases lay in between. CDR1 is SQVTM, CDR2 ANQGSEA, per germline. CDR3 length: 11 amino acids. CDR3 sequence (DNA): TGCAGCGTTGGAAGCGGGGAAAAACTGTTTTTT. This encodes CSVGSGEKLFF.

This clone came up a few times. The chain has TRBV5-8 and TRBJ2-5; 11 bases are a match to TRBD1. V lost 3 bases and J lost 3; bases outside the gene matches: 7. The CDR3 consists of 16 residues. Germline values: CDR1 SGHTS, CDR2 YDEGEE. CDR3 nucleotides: TGTGCCAGCAGCTCCGGGACAGGGGGATATGAAGAGACCCAGTACTTC. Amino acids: CASSSGTGGYEETQYF.

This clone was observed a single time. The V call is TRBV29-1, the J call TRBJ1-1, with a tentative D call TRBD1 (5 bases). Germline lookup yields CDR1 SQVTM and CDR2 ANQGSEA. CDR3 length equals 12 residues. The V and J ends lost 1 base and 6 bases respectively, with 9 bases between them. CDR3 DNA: TGCAGCGTTGAAGGCGCAGGGCCTGAAGCTTTCTTT. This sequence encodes CSVEGAGPEAFF.

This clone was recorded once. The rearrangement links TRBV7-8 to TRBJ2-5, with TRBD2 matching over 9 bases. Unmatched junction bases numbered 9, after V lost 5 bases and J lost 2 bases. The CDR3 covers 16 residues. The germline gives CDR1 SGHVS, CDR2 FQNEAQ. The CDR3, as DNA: TGTGCCAGCAGCAAGGGGAGACTAGCGGTACAAGAGACCCAGTACTTC. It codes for CASSKGRLAVQETQYF.

DNA for the CDR3: TGTGCCAGTTCAAGGGGGCTCTTAGTTGGCTACACCTTC. Amino acid sequence: CASSRGLLVGYTF. The V gene is TRBV2, the J gene TRBJ1-2; TRBD1 matches 7 bases. The V gene's germline CDR1 is SNHLY and CDR2 FYNNEI. Trimming at V came to 9 bases and at J to 7 bases, leaving 11 bases not matched to a gene. The CDR3 covers 13 residues.

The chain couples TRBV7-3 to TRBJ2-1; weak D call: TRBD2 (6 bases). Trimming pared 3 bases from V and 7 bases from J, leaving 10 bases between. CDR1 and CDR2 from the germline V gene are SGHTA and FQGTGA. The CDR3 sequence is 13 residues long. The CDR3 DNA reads TGTGCCAGCAGCTTGGGACTCTTGAATGAGCAGTTCTTC. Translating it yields CASSLGLLNEQFF.

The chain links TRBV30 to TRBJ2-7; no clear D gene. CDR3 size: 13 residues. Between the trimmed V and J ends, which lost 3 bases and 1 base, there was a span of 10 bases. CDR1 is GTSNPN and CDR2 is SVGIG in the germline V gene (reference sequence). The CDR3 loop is CAWSESESYEQYF. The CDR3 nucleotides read TGTGCCTGGAGCGAGAGCGAATCCTACGAGCAGTACTTC.

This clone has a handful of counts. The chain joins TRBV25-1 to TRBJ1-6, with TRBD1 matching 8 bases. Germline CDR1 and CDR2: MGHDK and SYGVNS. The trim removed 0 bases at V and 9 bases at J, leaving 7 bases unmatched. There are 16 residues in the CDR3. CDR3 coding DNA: TGTGCCAGCAGTGAATATGGAGAGGGGACAGGTTCACCCCTCCACTTT. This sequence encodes CASSEYGEGTGSPLHF.

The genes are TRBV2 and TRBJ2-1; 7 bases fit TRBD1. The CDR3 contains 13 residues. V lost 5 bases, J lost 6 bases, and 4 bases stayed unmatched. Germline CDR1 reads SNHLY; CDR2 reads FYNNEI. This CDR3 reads CASSSRGPNEQFF. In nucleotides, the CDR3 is TGTGCCAGCAGTAGTAGGGGGCCCAATGAGCAGTTCTTC.

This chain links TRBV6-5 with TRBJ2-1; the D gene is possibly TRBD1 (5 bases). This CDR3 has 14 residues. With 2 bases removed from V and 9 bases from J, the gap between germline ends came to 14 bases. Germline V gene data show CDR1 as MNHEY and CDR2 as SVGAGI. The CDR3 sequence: CASSYTLGVGEQFF. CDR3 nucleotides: TGTGCCAGCAGTTACACCTTAGGGGTCGGTGAGCAGTTCTTC.

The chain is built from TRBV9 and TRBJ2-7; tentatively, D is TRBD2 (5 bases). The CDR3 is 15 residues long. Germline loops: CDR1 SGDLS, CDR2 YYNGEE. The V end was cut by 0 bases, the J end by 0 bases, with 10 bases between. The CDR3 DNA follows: TGTGCCAGCAGCGTAGGGATGGGGAGCTCCTACGAGCAGTACTTC. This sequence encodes CASSVGMGSSYEQYF.

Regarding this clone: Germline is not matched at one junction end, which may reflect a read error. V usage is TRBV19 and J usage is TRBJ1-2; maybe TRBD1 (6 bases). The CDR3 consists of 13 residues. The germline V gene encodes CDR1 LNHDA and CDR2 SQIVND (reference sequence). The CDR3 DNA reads TGTGCCAGTAGTACAGGGGTCGTTAATGGCTACCCCTTC. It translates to CASSTGVVNGYPF.

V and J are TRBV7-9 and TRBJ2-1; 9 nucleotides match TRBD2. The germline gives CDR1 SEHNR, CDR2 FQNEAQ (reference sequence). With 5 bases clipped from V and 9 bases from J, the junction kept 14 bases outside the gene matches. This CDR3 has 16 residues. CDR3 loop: CASSPLVAGGEVEQFF. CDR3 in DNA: TGTGCCAGCAGCCCTCTGGTCGCGGGAGGGGAGGTTGAGCAGTTCTTC.

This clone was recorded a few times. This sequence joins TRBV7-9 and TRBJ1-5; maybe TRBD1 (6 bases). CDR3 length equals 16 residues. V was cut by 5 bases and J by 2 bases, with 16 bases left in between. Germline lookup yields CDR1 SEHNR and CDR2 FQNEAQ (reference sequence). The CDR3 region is CASSQDRFGGNQPQHF. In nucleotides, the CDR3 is TGTGCCAGCAGCCAGGACAGATTCGGAGGCAATCAGCCCCAGCATTTT.